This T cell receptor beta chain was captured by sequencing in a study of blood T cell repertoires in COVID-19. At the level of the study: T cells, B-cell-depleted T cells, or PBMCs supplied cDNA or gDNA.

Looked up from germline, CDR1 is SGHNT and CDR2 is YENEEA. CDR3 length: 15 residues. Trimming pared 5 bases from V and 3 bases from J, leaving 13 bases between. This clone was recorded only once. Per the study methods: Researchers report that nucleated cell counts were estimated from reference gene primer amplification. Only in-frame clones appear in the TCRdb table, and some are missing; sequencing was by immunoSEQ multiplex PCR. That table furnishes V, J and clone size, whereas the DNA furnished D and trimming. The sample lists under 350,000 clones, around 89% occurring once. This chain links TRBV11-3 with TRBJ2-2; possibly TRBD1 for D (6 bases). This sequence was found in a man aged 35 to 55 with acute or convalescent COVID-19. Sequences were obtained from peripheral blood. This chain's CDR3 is CASSPRQDYTGELFF. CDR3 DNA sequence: TGTGCCAGCAGCCCCCGACAGGATTACACCGGGGAGCTGTTTTTT.